This T cell receptor (beta chain) was profiled in a study of tumor-infiltrating lymphocytes in primary liver carcinoma (dated by TCRdb to the late 2010s). With respect to the entire study: Of the five patients, three men and two women aged 30 to 69 years, four had hepatocellular carcinoma and one had combined HCC and intrahepatic cholangiocarcinoma. Roughly 3.65 to 8 million productive TCRbeta reads were obtained per sample, and no significant difference in read depth was found between tissue types. A total of roughly 35 specimens from 5 patients underwent TCRbeta repertoire sequencing, comprising 25 tumor regions, 5 adjacent noncancerous liver tissues and 5 peripheral blood samples. The tumors of the five patients were staged as T1-T3 N0M0, with maximum diameters ranging from about 4.2 to 11 cm. The study combined TCRbeta repertoire sequencing, expression microarrays and whole-exome sequencing across five regions of each liver tumor, with adjacent normal tissue and blood. Technical replicate repertoires showed high reproducibility, with mean shared-clone rates about 0.88 and correlation coefficients above 0.98. Agilent mRNA microarray profiling was performed on the roughly 27 tumor region samples to relate TCRbeta repertoire diversity to the local molecular phenotype.

Total RNA and DNA were co-extracted without cell sorting from around 20-30 mg of bulk tissue using the AllPrep DNA/RNA mini kit. Roughly five patients with histopathologically diagnosed primary liver carcinoma underwent surgical resection in China between late 2015 and March 2016. At the time of sampling, the patients were treatment-naive and had chronic HBV infection. Five spatially separated regions were sampled from each tumor: the superior, inferior, left-lateral and right-lateral poles, plus the tumor centre. Histology showed that every tumor sample contained more than 80% viable tumor cells. Pieces of fresh tumor and adjacent tissue were cut in half, with one half kept in RNAlater at -80 degrees C and the other half sent for histology. A word on this clonotype: Its antigen specificity is not known. Qualities for individual bases were not recorded, and no much larger clone is one base off.

The trim is 1 base for V and 11 bases for J, with a gap of 20 bases between the germline ends. Per the germline V gene, SQVTM is the CDR1 and ANQGSEA is the CDR2. The CDR3 numbers 14 residues from cysteine through phenylalanine. Only the CDR3 portion is preserved as DNA: 42 bases, with reading frame beginning at the first base. Using a constant-region primer and ProtoScript II reverse transcriptase, TCRbeta-specific cDNA was reverse-transcribed from about 0.45 ug total RNA. The TCRbeta libraries were prepared through three rounds of nested multiplex PCR following a slightly modified ARM-PCR procedure. The first two PCR rounds used multiplex TRBV1-TRBV30 forward primers with a Cbeta reverse primer, each for about 11 cycles. Sample barcodes and Illumina adapters were attached in a final 25-cycle PCR using Deep VentR polymerase. Before sequencing, amplicons of 200-500 bp were purified from gel using a QIAquick gel extraction kit. The TCRbeta amplicons were sequenced with 250-bp paired-end reads on an Illumina HiSeq 2500. In the source study's methods: Quality trimming of reads was performed with Trimmomatic v0.33, and paired reads were merged with FLASH v1.2.11 so that full CDR3 sequences could be recovered. MiGEC v1.2.1b assigned V, D and J germline segments to the rearranged TCRbeta sequences. Clonotype statistics, along with Shannon-Wiener diversity indices, were calculated using VDJtools v1.0.0. Except for diversity analysis, only each sample's 250 most abundant clonotypes were used in subsequent analyses to reduce sampling bias. The raw public reads went through TCRdb reprocessing: fastp at Q25, MiXCR clone calling, in-frame beta chains kept. Every CDR3 protein is listed once, alongside the most common genes and DNA of its rows. For this entry, the V and J calls and clone size follow TCRdb and not the study's own pipeline. Counted in this sample were under 45,000 distinct CDR3 sequences; approximately 70% of them appeared once. Clones ranked in the top ten supply about 18% of the sample.

Overall study outcomes, separate from this receptor: Pairs of tumor regions showed greater repertoire overlap (mean approximately 35%) than tumor-adjacent pairs (about 17%) or tumor-blood pairs (roughly 14%), which is consistent with antigen-driven expansion. The top 250 clones made up a significantly larger repertoire fraction in tumors than in blood (p = 0.039). Only five or six patients were included in the study, and the authors note that the findings should be validated in a larger study. Only the TCR beta chain was sequenced, which likely underestimates true repertoire diversity because unpaired alpha chains were not captured. Bulk unsorted samples precluded comparing CD4+ and CD8+ T cell repertoires. Just about 7.5-24% of top clones turned up in all five regions of a tumor, which suggests spatial heterogeneity among tumor-infiltrating T cells.

The sequencing sample was made of liver tumor tissue from sampling region 2. Explained via the paper, the cell subset or site label denotes: tumor region T2, inferior pole. The V and J genes are TRBV29-1 and TRBJ1-2; the D gene is perhaps TRBD1, on 5 matching bases. The origin of this receptor is a man in his forties with primary liver carcinoma and hepatitis B virus infection. The CDR3 region reads CSVEAEEGVGAYTF. The nucleotides are TGCAGCGTTGAAGCGGAAGAAGGGGTGGGTGCTTACACCTTC.